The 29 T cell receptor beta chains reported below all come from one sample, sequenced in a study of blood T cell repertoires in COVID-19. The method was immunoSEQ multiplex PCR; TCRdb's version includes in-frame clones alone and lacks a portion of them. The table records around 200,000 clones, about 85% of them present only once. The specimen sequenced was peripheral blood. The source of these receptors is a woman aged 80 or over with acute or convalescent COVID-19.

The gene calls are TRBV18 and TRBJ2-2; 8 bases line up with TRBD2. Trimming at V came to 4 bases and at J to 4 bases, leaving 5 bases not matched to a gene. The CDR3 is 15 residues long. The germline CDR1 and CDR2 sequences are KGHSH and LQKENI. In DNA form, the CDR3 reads TGTGCCAGCTCACAAGCGGGAGTCGGCACCGGGGAGCTGTTTTTT. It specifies CASSQAGVGTGELFF.

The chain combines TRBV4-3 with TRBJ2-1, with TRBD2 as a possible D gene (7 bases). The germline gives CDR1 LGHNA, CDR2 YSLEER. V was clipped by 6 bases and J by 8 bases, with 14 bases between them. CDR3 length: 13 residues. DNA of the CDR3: TGCGCCAGCAGTCTAAGAGGGGGGGATGAGCAGTTCTTC. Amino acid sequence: CASSLRGGDEQFF.

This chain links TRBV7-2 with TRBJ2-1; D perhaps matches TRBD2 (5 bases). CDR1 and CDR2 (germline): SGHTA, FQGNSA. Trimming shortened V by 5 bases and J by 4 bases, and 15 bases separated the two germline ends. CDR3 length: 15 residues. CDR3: CASSPGGRRYNEQFF. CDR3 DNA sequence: TGTGCCAGCAGCCCCGGAGGCAGGCGGTACAATGAGCAGTTCTTC.

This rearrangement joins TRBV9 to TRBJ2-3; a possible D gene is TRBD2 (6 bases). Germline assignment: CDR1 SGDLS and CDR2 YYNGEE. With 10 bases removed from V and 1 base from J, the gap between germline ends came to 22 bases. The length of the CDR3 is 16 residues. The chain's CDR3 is CAPRRRERSGTDTQYF. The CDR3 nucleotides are TGTGCCCCAAGAAGACGGGAGCGGTCGGGCACAGATACGCAGTATTTT.

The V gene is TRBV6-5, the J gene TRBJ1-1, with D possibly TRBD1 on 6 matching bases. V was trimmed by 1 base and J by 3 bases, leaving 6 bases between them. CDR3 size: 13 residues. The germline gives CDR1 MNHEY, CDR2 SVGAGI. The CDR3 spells CASSYYRDTEAFF. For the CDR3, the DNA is TGTGCCAGCAGTTACTACAGGGACACTGAAGCTTTCTTT.

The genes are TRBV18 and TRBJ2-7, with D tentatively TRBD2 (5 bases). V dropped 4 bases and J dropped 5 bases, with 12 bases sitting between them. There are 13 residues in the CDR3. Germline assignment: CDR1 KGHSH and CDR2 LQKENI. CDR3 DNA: TGTGCCAGCTCACGGTGGACTGCCAACGAGCAGTACTTC. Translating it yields CASSRWTANEQYF.

The CDR3 sequence: CASSVGWTGTGYTF. The CDR3 bases are TGTGCCAGCAGCGTAGGCTGGACAGGCACTGGCTACACCTTC. The chain joins TRBV9 to TRBJ1-2; 7 positions agree with TRBD1. Looked up from germline, CDR1 is SGDLS and CDR2 is YYNGEE. J gave up 7 bases and V 0 bases, and 6 bases lay outside the gene matches. This CDR3 spans 14 amino acids.

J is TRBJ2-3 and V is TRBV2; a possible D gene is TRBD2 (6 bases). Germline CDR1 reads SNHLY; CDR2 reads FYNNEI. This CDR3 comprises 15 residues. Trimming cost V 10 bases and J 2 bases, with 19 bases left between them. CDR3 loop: CATDPAGQLTDTQYF. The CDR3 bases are TGTGCCACCGACCCTGCGGGGCAACTCACAGATACGCAGTATTTT.

DNA of the CDR3: TGTGCCAGCAGCCGACAGGGGGGACTCACAGATACGCAGTATTTT. This translates into CASSRQGGLTDTQYF. The chain uses TRBV5-5 and TRBJ2-3; 9 positions agree with TRBD1. With 4 bases clipped from V and 2 bases from J, the junction kept 5 bases outside the gene matches. CDR3 length equals 15 residues. Germline CDR1 reads SGHKS; CDR2 reads YYEKEE (reference sequence).

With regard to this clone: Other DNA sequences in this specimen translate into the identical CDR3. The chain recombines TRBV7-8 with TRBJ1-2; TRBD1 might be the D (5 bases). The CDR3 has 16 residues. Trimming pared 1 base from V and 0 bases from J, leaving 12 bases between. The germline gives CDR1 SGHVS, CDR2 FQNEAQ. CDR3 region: CASSLVGGAANYGYTF. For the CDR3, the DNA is TGTGCCAGCAGCTTAGTGGGAGGGGCGGCTAACTATGGCTACACCTTC.

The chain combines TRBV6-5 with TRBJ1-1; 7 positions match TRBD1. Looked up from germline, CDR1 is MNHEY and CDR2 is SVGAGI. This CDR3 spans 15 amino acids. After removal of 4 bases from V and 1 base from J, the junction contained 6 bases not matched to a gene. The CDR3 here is CASSSTGAGNTEAFF. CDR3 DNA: TGTGCCAGCAGTTCCACAGGGGCTGGGAACACTGAAGCTTTCTTT.

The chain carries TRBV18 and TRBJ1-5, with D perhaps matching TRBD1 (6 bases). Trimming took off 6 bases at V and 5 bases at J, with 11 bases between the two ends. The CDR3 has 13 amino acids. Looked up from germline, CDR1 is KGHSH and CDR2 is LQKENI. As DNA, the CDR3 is TGTGCCAGCTCGCCGGACAGAGATCAGCCCCAGCATTTT. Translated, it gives CASSPDRDQPQHF.

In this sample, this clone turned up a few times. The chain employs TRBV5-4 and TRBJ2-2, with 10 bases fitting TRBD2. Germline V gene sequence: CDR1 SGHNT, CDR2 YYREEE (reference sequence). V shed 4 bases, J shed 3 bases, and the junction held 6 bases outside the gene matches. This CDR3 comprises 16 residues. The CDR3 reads CASSLRLAGDTGELFF. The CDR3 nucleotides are TGTGCCAGCAGCCTTCGACTAGCGGGTGACACCGGGGAGCTGTTTTTT.

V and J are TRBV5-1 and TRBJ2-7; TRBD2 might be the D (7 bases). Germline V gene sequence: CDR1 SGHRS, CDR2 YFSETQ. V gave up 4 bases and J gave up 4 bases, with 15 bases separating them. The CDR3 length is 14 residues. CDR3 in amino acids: CASSQGGVPYEQYF. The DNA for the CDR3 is TGCGCCAGCAGCCAAGGGGGGGTCCCATACGAGCAGTACTTC.

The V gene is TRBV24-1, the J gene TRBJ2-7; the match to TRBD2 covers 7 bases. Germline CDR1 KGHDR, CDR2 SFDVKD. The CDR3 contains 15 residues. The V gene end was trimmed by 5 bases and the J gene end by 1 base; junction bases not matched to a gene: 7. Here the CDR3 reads CATSAPLGGSYEQYF. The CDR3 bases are TGTGCCACCAGTGCCCCCCTGGGAGGGTCCTACGAGCAGTACTTC.

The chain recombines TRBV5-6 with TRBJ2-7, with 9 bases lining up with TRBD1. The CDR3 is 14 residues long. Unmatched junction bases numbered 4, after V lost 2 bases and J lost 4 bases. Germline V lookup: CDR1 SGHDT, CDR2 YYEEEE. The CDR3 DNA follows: TGTGCCAGCAGCTTACAGGGGGCGCGTTACGAGCAGTACTTC. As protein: CASSLQGARYEQYF.

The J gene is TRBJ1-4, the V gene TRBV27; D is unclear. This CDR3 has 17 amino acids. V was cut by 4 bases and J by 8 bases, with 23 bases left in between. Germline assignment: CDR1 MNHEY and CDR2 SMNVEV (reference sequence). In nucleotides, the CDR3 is TGTGCCAGCAGTTCTAGTAGGCCCCGGGGAGTAGGGGAAAAACTGTTTTTT. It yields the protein CASSSSRPRGVGEKLFF.

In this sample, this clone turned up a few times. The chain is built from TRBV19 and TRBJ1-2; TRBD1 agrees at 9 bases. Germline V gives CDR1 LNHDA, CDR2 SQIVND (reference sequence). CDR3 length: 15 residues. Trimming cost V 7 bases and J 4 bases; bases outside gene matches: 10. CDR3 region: CASTGVTGGFYGYTF. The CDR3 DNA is TGTGCCAGTACCGGGGTCACAGGGGGCTTCTATGGCTACACCTTC.

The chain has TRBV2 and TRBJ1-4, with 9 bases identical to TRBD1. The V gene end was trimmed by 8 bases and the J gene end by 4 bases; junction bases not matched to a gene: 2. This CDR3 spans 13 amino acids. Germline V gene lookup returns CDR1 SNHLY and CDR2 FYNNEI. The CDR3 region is CASRDRVNEKLFF. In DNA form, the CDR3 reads TGTGCCAGCCGGGACAGGGTTAATGAAAAACTGTTTTTT. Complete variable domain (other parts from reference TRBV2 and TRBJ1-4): EPEVTQTPSHQVTQMGQEVILRCVPISNHLYFYWYRQILGQKVEFLVSFYNNEISEKSEIFDDQFSVERPDGSNFTLKIRSTKLEDSAMYFCASRDRVNEKLFFGSGTQLSVL.

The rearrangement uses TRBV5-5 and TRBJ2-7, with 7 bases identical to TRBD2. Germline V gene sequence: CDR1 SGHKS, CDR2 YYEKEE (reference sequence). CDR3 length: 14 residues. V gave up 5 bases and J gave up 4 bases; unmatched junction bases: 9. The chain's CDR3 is CASRPLGGRYEQYF. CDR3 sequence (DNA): TGTGCCAGCAGGCCCCTCGGCGGGAGATACGAGCAGTACTTC.

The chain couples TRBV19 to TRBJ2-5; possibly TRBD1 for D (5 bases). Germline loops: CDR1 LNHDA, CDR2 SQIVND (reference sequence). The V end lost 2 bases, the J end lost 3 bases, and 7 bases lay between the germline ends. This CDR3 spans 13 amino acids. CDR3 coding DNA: TGTGCCAGTAGTATATTGACAGAAGAGACCCAGTACTTC. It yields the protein CASSILTEETQYF.

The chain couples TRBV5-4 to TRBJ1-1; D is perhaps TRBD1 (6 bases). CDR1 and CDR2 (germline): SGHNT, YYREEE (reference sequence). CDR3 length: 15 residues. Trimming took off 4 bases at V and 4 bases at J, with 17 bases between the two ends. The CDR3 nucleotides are TGTGCCAGCAGCCCCGGGGGGGGCAGGGTCACTGAAGCTTTCTTT. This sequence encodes CASSPGGGRVTEAFF.

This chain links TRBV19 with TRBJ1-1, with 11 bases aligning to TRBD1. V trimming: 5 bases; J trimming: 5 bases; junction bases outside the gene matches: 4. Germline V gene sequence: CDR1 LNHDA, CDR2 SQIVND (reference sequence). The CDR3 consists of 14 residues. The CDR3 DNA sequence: TGTGCCAGTAGTGTGGACAGGGGGCGAACTGAAGCTTTCTTT. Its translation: CASSVDRGRTEAFF.

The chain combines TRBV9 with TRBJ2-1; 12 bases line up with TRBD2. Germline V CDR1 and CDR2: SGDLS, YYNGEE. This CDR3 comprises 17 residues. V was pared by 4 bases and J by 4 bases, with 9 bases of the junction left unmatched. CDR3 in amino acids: CASSQALAGGLYNEQFF. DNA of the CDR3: TGTGCCAGCAGCCAGGCCCTAGCGGGAGGGTTATACAATGAGCAGTTCTTC.

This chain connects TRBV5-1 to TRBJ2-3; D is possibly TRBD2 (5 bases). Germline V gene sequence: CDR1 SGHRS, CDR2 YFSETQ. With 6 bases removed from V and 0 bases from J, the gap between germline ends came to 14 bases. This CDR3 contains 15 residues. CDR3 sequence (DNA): TGCGCCAGCAACGGGGTCGGGATCAGCACAGATACGCAGTATTTT. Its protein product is CASNGVGISTDTQYF.

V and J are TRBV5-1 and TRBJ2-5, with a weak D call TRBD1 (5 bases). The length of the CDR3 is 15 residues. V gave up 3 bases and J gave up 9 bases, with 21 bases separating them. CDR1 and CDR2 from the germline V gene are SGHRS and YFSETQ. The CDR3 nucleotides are TGCGCCAGCAGCTCTACCCAGGGTAGGGGCTCGGCCCAGTACTTC. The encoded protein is CASSSTQGRGSAQYF.

CDR3 sequence reads: CASSPIGTGGFYEQYF. Here the CDR3 DNA reads TGTGCCAGCAGCCCGATAGGGACAGGGGGTTTCTACGAGCAGTACTTC. The V and J genes are TRBV7-9 and TRBJ2-7, with 11 bases identical to TRBD1. The germline V gene has CDR1 SEHNR and CDR2 FQNEAQ (reference sequence). The junction had 9 bases not matched to a gene; V was cut back by 5 bases and J by 3 bases. The CDR3 contains 16 residues.

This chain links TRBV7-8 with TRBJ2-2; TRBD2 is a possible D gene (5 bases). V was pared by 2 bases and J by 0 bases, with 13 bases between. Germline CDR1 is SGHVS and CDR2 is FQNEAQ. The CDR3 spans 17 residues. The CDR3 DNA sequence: TGTGCCAGCAGCTTAATTATAACGGGATCGAACACCGGGGAGCTGTTTTTT. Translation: CASSLIITGSNTGELFF.

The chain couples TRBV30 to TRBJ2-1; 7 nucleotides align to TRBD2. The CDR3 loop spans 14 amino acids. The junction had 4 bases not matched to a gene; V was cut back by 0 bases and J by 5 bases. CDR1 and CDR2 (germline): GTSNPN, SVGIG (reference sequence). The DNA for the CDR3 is TGTGCCTGGAGTGTTTGGGACTATGACAATGAGCAGTTCTTC. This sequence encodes CAWSVWDYDNEQFF.